Each of the 32 T cell receptor beta chains below was sequenced from the same sample in a study of Ad26.COV2.S vaccination and SARS-CoV-2 variants. Regarding treatment: 19 received Ad26.COV2.S at low or high dose, single or two shots; 5 received placebo; per-sample allocation not given. After the first vaccine or placebo injection, samples were drawn on day 63. Clones were read by immunoSEQ multiplex PCR, and TCRdb kept only the in-frame ones, dropping some. The sample yields around 340,000 clones, roughly 89% seen once. The material was peripheral blood, obtained in a trial of Ad26.COV2.S vaccine versus placebo. The receptors derive from a person between 18 and 59 years old who received the Ad26.COV2.S COVID-19 vaccine or a placebo.

The rearrangement uses TRBV28 and TRBJ1-1; no clear D gene. Trimming stripped 5 bases from V and 6 bases from J, with 10 bases between. The V gene's germline CDR1 is MDHEN and CDR2 SYDVKM. The CDR3 consists of 12 residues. CDR3 amino acids: CASSLPVAEAFF. The CDR3 DNA is TGTGCCAGCAGTCTACCTGTCGCTGAAGCTTTCTTT.

J is TRBJ2-1 and V is TRBV5-1; 15 bases are shared with TRBD2. CDR3 length: 16 amino acids. V shed 5 bases, J shed 6 bases, and the junction held 6 bases outside the gene matches. From germline, CDR1 is SGHRS and CDR2 YFSETQ. The CDR3 sequence is CASSRTSGGAGNEQFF. For the CDR3, the DNA is TGCGCCAGCAGTAGGACTAGCGGGGGGGCCGGCAATGAGCAGTTCTTC. The full variable domain, completed using reference TRBV5-1 and TRBJ2-1, is KAGVTQTPRYLIKTRGQQVTLSCSPISGHRSVSWYQQTPGQGLQFLFEYFSETQRNKGNFPGRFSGRQFSNSRSEMNVSTLELGDSALYLCASSRTSGGAGNEQFFGPGTRLTVL.

The genes are TRBV2 and TRBJ1-3, with D possibly being TRBD1 (6 bases). Trimming stripped 10 bases from V and 4 bases from J, with 14 bases between. Germline V gene data show CDR1 as SNHLY and CDR2 as FYNNEI. This CDR3 comprises 13 residues. The CDR3 here is CANARGPGNTIYF. CDR3 nucleotides: TGTGCCAACGCCCGGGGGCCCGGAAACACCATATATTTT.

This chain connects TRBV11-2 to TRBJ2-3; 12 bases are a match to TRBD2. The germline V gene has CDR1 SGHAT and CDR2 FQNNGV. The CDR3 sequence is 15 residues long. Germline trimming cut 7 bases from V and 1 base from J; bases unmatched to any gene: 3. CDR3 coding DNA: TGTGCCAGCAACCTAGCGGGAGGGGGCACAGATACGCAGTATTTT. It yields the protein CASNLAGGGTDTQYF.

The chain is built from TRBV4-3 and TRBJ2-1, with TRBD2 matching over 11 bases. CDR1 is LGHNA and CDR2 is YSLEER in the germline V gene. The CDR3 runs 19 residues. J lost 5 bases, V lost 0 bases, and 12 bases had no gene match. The CDR3 loop reads CASSQEAPTGLAENNEQFF. The DNA of the CDR3 is TGCGCCAGCAGCCAAGAAGCCCCTACGGGACTAGCGGAGAACAATGAGCAGTTCTTC.

The CDR3 region has the DNA TGTGCCAGCAGTTTAATTTCGAACTACAATGAGCAGTTCTTC. The encoded protein is CASSLISNYNEQFF. This chain uses TRBV28 with TRBJ2-1; D uncertain. The germline V and J ends were trimmed by 2 bases and 3 bases, with 8 bases remaining between them. From germline, CDR1 is MDHEN and CDR2 SYDVKM. The CDR3 spans 14 residues.

The rearrangement uses TRBV19 and TRBJ1-4, with D possibly matching TRBD1 (5 bases). CDR3 size: 13 residues. V was shortened by 9 bases and J by 6 bases, with 14 bases between the two germline ends. Per the germline V gene, CDR1 is LNHDA and CDR2 is SQIVND (reference sequence). The CDR3 loop is CASQDLRDEKLFF. DNA for the CDR3: TGTGCCAGCCAGGACCTCAGGGATGAAAAACTGTTTTTT.

The chain recombines TRBV9 with TRBJ1-3; D remains unclear. The CDR3 covers 18 residues. The V gene's germline CDR1 is SGDLS and CDR2 YYNGEE. The germline V and J ends were trimmed by 0 bases and 0 bases, with 16 bases remaining between them. CDR3: CASSVGLLGGISGNTIYF. CDR3 DNA sequence: TGTGCCAGCAGCGTAGGTCTTCTTGGAGGGATCTCTGGAAACACCATATATTTT.

The chain joins TRBV24-1 to TRBJ2-2, with 7 bases fitting TRBD1. Germline CDR1 reads KGHDR; CDR2 reads SFDVKD. There are 16 residues in the CDR3. V dropped 3 bases and J dropped 4; count of bases not matched to a gene: 7. The CDR3 protein is CATSDPRQGGTGELFF. The CDR3 coding sequence is TGTGCCACCAGTGATCCCCGACAGGGTGGCACCGGGGAGCTGTTTTTT.

The gene calls are TRBV5-6 and TRBJ2-7; no clear D. The CDR3 sequence is 16 residues long. Trimming stripped 1 base from V and 0 bases from J, with 14 bases between. Germline CDR1 is SGHDT and CDR2 is YYEEEE. The CDR3 DNA follows: TGTGCCAGCAGCTTGAAAGGCCGGTATAACTCCTACGAGCAGTACTTC. This encodes CASSLKGRYNSYEQYF.

The V and J genes are TRBV6-5 and TRBJ1-1; 8 bases map to TRBD1. This CDR3 contains 15 residues. The V gene's germline CDR1 is MNHEY and CDR2 SVGAGI. V trimming: 0 bases; J trimming: 4 bases; junction bases outside the gene matches: 4. CDR3 sequence reads: CASSYSQGAGTEAFF. As DNA, the CDR3 is TGTGCCAGCAGTTACTCGCAGGGGGCAGGCACTGAAGCTTTCTTT.

This clone was recorded at least ten times. The V and J genes are TRBV28 and TRBJ2-6; TRBD2 matches at 14 bases. Unmatched junction bases numbered 13, after V lost 5 bases and J lost 1 base. The CDR3 has 21 residues. In germline, CDR1 is MDHEN, CDR2 SYDVKM. The CDR3 DNA sequence: TGTGCCAGCAGTAAGGGACTAGCGGGAGTAGTCGGACCATCTGGGGCCAACGTCCTGACTTTC. It yields the protein CASSKGLAGVVGPSGANVLTF.

The rearrangement joins TRBV7-9 to TRBJ2-3; D tentatively reads TRBD1 or TRBD2 (6 bases each). Germline V gene lookup returns CDR1 SEHNR and CDR2 FQNEAQ (reference sequence). CDR3 size: 17 residues. Trimming took 0 bases from V and 0 from J, leaving 13 bases between them. The CDR3 spells CASSLAPRGLSTDTQYF. CDR3 sequence (DNA): TGTGCCAGCAGCTTAGCCCCCCGGGGGCTGAGCACAGATACGCAGTATTTT.

The chain joins TRBV5-1 to TRBJ2-3, with 12 bases lining up with TRBD1. Unmatched junction bases numbered 3, after V lost 4 bases and J lost 6 bases. CDR3 size: 14 residues. CDR1 is SGHRS, CDR2 YFSETQ, per germline. The CDR3: CASSLGTGGDTQYF. CDR3 bases: TGCGCCAGCAGCCTCGGGACAGGGGGCGATACGCAGTATTTT.

This clone has only a few counts. V usage is TRBV7-9 and J usage is TRBJ1-3; 9 bases match TRBD1. The CDR3 sequence is 16 residues long. The germline gives CDR1 SEHNR, CDR2 FQNEAQ (reference sequence). The V and J ends lost 2 bases and 6 bases, in that order; junction bases with no gene match: 8. The CDR3 reads CASSLFGTGFENTIYF. The CDR3 DNA reads as TGTGCCAGCAGCTTATTTGGGACAGGGTTCGAAAACACCATATATTTT.

The rearrangement joins TRBV5-1 to TRBJ1-1; maybe TRBD1 (5 bases). There are 15 residues in the CDR3. Per germline, CDR1 SGHRS and CDR2 YFSETQ. Between the trimmed V and J ends, which lost 1 base and 1 base, there was a span of 11 bases. This chain's CDR3 is CASSLTAGTNTEAFF. As DNA, the CDR3 is TGCGCCAGCAGCTTGACGGCAGGGACGAACACTGAAGCTTTCTTT.

The chain uses TRBV5-1 and TRBJ2-7, with 14 bases matching TRBD2. J lost 6 bases, V lost 4 bases, and 6 bases had no gene match. The CDR3 covers 15 residues. CDR1 is SGHRS and CDR2 is YFSETQ in the germline V gene. The chain's CDR3 is CASSEGLAGVGEQYF. The DNA for the CDR3 is TGCGCCAGCAGCGAGGGACTAGCGGGAGTAGGCGAGCAGTACTTC.

This chain joins TRBV10-2 and TRBJ1-5; D is unresolved. Germline CDR1 reads WSHSY; CDR2 reads SAAADI. This CDR3 spans 14 amino acids. The ends were cut back, 2 bases at V and 0 bases at J, with 5 bases in the middle. The CDR3 coding sequence is TGCGCCAGCAGTGAGATTGGTAGCAATCAGCCCCAGCATTTT. Translating it yields CASSEIGSNQPQHF.

This chain links TRBV2 with TRBJ2-3, with 7 bases fitting TRBD2. Unmatched junction bases numbered 3, after V lost 4 bases and J lost 2 bases. Germline CDR1 and CDR2: SNHLY and FYNNEI. The CDR3 length is 14 residues. The CDR3 loop is CASSVERDTDTQYF. The CDR3 DNA reads as TGTGCCAGCAGTGTTGAGCGGGACACAGATACGCAGTATTTT. The variable domain in full, with the rest retrieved from reference TRBV2 and TRBJ2-3, is EPEVTQTPSHQVTQMGQEVILRCVPISNHLYFYWYRQILGQKVEFLVSFYNNEISEKSEIFDDQFSVERPDGSNFTLKIRSTKLEDSAMYFCASSVERDTDTQYFGPGTRLTVL.

The rearrangement links TRBV6-5 to TRBJ1-1; D is perhaps TRBD1 (5 bases). V dropped 0 bases and J dropped 5 bases, with 13 bases sitting between them. Germline assignment: CDR1 MNHEY and CDR2 SVGAGI. The CDR3 runs 15 residues. This CDR3 is CASSYSSRGVTEAFF. CDR3 nucleotide sequence: TGTGCCAGCAGTTACTCGTCTAGAGGGGTGACTGAAGCTTTCTTT.

V gene TRBV28 combines with J gene TRBJ1-1; TRBD1 might be the D (5 bases). V dropped 8 bases and J dropped 0 bases, with 10 bases sitting between them. From germline, CDR1 is MDHEN and CDR2 SYDVKM. The CDR3 sequence is 13 residues long. In nucleotides, the CDR3 is TGTGCCAGCCGTACCAGGGTGAACACTGAAGCTTTCTTT. Translating it yields CASRTRVNTEAFF.

The rearrangement links TRBV29-1 to TRBJ2-2; 9 nucleotides line up with TRBD2. This CDR3 contains 15 residues. After removal of 4 bases from V and 6 bases from J, the junction contained 9 bases not matched to a gene. The germline V gene has CDR1 SQVTM and CDR2 ANQGSEA. The chain's CDR3 is CSVGGVAGVAGELFF. The CDR3 DNA reads as TGCAGCGTTGGAGGGGTAGCGGGAGTTGCCGGGGAGCTGTTTTTT.

CDR3 loop: CASSVWDRTYEQYF. In DNA form, the CDR3 reads TGTGCCAGCAGCGTATGGGACAGGACCTACGAGCAGTACTTC. This chain links TRBV13 with TRBJ2-7; 8 bases align to TRBD1. The J segment lost 2 bases and the V segment lost 5 bases, leaving 5 bases of the junction unmatched. Germline V lookup: CDR1 PRHDT, CDR2 FYEKMQ (reference sequence). This CDR3 has 14 amino acids.

Notes on this clone: The sample contains more than one DNA sequence encoding this CDR3. The V and J genes are TRBV6-2 or TRBV6-3 and TRBJ2-1; perhaps D is TRBD1 or TRBD2 (5 bases each). The V gene's germline CDR1 is MNHEY and CDR2 SVGEGT. This CDR3 contains 11 residues. V lost 3 bases and J 9 bases, leaving 6 bases between the germline ends. The CDR3 here is CASSYGGEQFF. CDR3 nucleotides: TGTGCCAGCAGTTATGGGGGTGAGCAGTTCTTC.

This chain uses TRBV14 with TRBJ2-5; D remains unclear. Germline loops: CDR1 SGHDN, CDR2 FVKESK. V was clipped by 1 base and J by 5 bases, with 5 bases between them. There are 12 residues in the CDR3. The CDR3, as DNA: TGTGCCAGCAGCCAAGTCCGGGAGACCCAGTACTTC. Encoded protein: CASSQVRETQYF.

The V gene is TRBV4-1, the J gene TRBJ2-7; D not resolved. The CDR3 length is 15 residues. The V and J ends lost 0 bases and 6 bases respectively, with 15 bases between them. From germline, CDR1 is MGHRA and CDR2 YSYEKL. The DNA for the CDR3 is TGCGCCAGCAGCCAAGATCTGGTATCCGGTCGCGAGCAGTACTTC. It codes for CASSQDLVSGREQYF.

J is TRBJ1-1 and V is TRBV19, with unresolved D. The CDR3 consists of 12 residues. In germline, CDR1 is LNHDA, CDR2 SQIVND (reference sequence). V was trimmed by 5 bases and J by 6 bases, leaving 10 bases between them. In DNA, the CDR3 is TGTGCCAGTAGTCATACCCCCCCTGAAGCTTTCTTT. It yields the protein CASSHTPPEAFF.

The chain recombines TRBV24-1 with TRBJ1-5; D is uncertain. The germline V gene encodes CDR1 KGHDR and CDR2 SFDVKD. Trimming shortened V by 2 bases and J by 3 bases, and 13 bases separated the two germline ends. The CDR3 totals 16 residues. The CDR3 bases are TGTGCCACCAGTGATTCCGCGACGGACCTCAATCAGCCCCAGCATTTT. Protein sequence: CATSDSATDLNQPQHF.

This clone was seen a handful of times. This chain uses TRBV28 with TRBJ1-5; D gene uncertain. Germline V CDR1 and CDR2: MDHEN, SYDVKM. The CDR3 totals 12 residues. Trimming stripped 0 bases from V and 4 bases from J, with 1 base between. The CDR3 spells CASSLWNQPQHF. As DNA, the CDR3 is TGTGCCAGCAGTTTATGGAATCAGCCCCAGCATTTT.

The gene calls are TRBV5-4 and TRBJ2-3; D unclear. V was trimmed by 4 bases and J by 3 bases, leaving 15 bases between them. Germline V gene data show CDR1 as SGHNT and CDR2 as YYREEE (reference sequence). The CDR3 has 15 amino acids. The CDR3 protein is CASSPPPGKTDTQYF. The CDR3 DNA sequence: TGTGCCAGCAGCCCACCGCCGGGTAAGACAGATACGCAGTATTTT.

This chain connects TRBV28 to TRBJ1-2, with no clear D. Germline CDR1 is MDHEN and CDR2 is SYDVKM. CDR3 length: 13 amino acids. Trimming removed 2 bases from V and 7 bases from J, with 11 bases in between. The CDR3 DNA is TGTGCCAGCAGTTTACGGGGAGTAATTGGCTACACCTTC. This encodes CASSLRGVIGYTF.

The chain combines TRBV6-5 with TRBJ1-5; D might be TRBD1 (5 bases). V dropped 4 bases and J dropped 4 bases, with 8 bases sitting between them. The CDR3 has 13 amino acids. The germline V gene has CDR1 MNHEY and CDR2 SVGAGI. CDR3 sequence reads: CASSSAGNQPQHF. The CDR3 DNA reads as TGTGCCAGCAGTTCCGCAGGGAATCAGCCCCAGCATTTT.